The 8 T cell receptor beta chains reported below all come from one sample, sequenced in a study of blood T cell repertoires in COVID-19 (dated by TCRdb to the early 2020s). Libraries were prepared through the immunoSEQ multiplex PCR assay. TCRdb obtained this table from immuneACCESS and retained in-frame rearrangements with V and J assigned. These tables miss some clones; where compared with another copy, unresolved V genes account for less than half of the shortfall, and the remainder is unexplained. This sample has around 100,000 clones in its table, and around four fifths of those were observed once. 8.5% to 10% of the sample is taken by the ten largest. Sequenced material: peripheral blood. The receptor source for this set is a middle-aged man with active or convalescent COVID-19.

The CDR3 region has the DNA TGCGCCAGCAGCTTGGCCTCAGCGTGGAATGAGCAGTTCTTC. Its translation: CASSLASAWNEQFF. J is TRBJ2-1 and V is TRBV5-1; the D is unclear. The CDR3 length is 14 residues. The V and J ends lost 0 bases and 7 bases respectively, with 11 bases between them. Germline V lookup: CDR1 SGHRS, CDR2 YFSETQ.

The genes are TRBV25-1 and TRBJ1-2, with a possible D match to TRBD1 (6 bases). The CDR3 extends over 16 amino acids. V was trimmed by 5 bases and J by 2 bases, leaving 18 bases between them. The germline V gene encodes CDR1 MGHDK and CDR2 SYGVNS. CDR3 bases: TGTGCCAGCAGTCCTGCCGGGACAACTAACAACTATGGCTACACCTTC. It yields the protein CASSPAGTTNNYGYTF.

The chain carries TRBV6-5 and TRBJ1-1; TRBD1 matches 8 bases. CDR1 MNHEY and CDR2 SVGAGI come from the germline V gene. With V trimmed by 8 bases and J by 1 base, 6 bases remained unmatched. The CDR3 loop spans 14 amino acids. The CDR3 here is CASGTGGRNTEAFF. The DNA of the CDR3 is TGTGCCAGCGGTACAGGGGGTCGGAACACTGAAGCTTTCTTT.

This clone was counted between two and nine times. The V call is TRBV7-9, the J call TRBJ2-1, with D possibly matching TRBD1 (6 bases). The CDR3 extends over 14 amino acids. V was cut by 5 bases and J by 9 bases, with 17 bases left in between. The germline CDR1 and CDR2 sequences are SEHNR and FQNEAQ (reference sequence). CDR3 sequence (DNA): TGTGCCAGCAGCCTATCCGCAGGGGATCTTGAGCAGTTCTTC. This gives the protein CASSLSAGDLEQFF.

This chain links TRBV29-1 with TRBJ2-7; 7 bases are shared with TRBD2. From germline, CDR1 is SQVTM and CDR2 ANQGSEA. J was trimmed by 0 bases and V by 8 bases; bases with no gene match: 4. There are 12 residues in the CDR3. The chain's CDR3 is CSIRGSSYEQYF. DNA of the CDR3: TGCAGCATACGCGGGAGCTCCTACGAGCAGTACTTC.

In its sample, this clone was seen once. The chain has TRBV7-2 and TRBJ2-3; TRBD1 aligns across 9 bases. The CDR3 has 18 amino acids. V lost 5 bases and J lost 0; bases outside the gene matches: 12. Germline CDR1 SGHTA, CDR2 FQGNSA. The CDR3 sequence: CASSGRDRVPASTDTQYF. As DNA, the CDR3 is TGTGCCAGCAGCGGCCGGGACAGGGTTCCCGCTAGCACAGATACGCAGTATTTT.

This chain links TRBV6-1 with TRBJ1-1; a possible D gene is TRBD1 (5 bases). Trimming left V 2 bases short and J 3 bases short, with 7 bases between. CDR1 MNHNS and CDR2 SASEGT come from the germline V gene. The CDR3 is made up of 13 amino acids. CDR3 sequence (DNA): TGTGCCAGCAGTGAACGGGGGGACACTGAAGCTTTCTTT. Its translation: CASSERGDTEAFF.

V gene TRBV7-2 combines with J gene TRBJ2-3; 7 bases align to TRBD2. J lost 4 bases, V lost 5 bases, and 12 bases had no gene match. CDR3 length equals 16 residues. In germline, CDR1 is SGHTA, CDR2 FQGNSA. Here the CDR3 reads CASSPNPSGYPDTQYF. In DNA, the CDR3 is TGTGCCAGCAGCCCGAACCCTAGCGGCTACCCAGATACGCAGTATTTT.